The sample holds a few counts of the clone carrying this T cell receptor beta chain. Its antigen is unidentified. V lost 1 base, J lost 1 base, and 10 bases lay in between. CDR1 DFQATT and CDR2 SNEGSKA come from the germline V gene (reference sequence). There are 14 residues in the CDR3. Time point reported: sample taken at primary tumor resection. In each case, whole RNA from tumor, nontumor lung or frozen PBMC was sequenced unsorted. The data belong to a study of spatial heterogeneity in lung cancer. Background on the study: Fewer alpha-chain than beta-chain sequences were consistently detected. Whole-study results and caveats: Follow-up blood showed ubiquitous expanded tumor TCRs less than blood at resection did.

TCR cDNA molecules each carried a unique molecular identifier. One entry per CDR3 protein results from TCRdb running MiXCR on the 5' RACE reads. The table includes 35,000 to 55,000 distinct CDR3 sequences, 6% to 7.5% detected once. The chain is built from TRBV20-1 and TRBJ1-1; a possible D gene is TRBD1 (6 bases). Sequencing used PBMCs, obtained at surgery. The clonotype originates from a female donor with early-stage non-small cell lung cancer. The CDR3 here is CSARVGQPNTEAFF. The CDR3 bases are TGCAGTGCTAGAGTTGGACAGCCGAACACTGAAGCTTTCTTT.